This is a list of T cell receptor beta chains from one sample in a study of T-cell memory formation after mild COVID-19. TCRdb reprocessed the 5' RACE reads via MiXCR and lists one record per CDR3 protein. The sample lists under 600,000 distinct CDR3 sequences, 20% to 25% occurring once. The sequenced material came from PBMCs or a T cell subset sorted from them (not recorded which). The origin of the receptors is an adult woman who had mild COVID-19 (a few samples of this study predate the infection). Cell type and time point are not known. Both conserved end residues are part of each CDR3. The order of the fields is J gene, V gene, clone size, D gene, CDR3 protein, CDR3 DNA. D genes are given only for firm matches. Clone size, where shown, is once, few, many, or a class for clones that have expanded.

j_gene: TRBJ2-7
v_gene: TRBV9
abundance: NA
d_gene: NA
CDR3aa: CASSPTAGTVYEQYF
CDR3nt: TGTGCCAGCAGCCCAACCGCAGGGACCGTCTACGAGCAGTACTTC

j_gene: TRBJ2-3
v_gene: TRBV7-3
abundance: NA
d_gene: TRBD1
CDR3aa: CASSLIWGQGRRNTQYF
CDR3nt: TGTGCCAGCAGCTTAATTTGGGGACAGGGTCGTCGAAATACGCAGTATTTT

j_gene: TRBJ1-2
v_gene: TRBV30
abundance: few
d_gene: TRBD1
CDR3aa: CASYRDSYGYTF
CDR3nt: TGTGCCAGCTACCGGGACAGCTATGGCTACACCTTC

j_gene: TRBJ2-2
v_gene: TRBV12-3/TRBV12-4
abundance: NA
d_gene: TRBD2
CDR3aa: CASSLYSSGNTGELFF
CDR3nt: TGTGCCAGCAGTTTATATTCTAGCGGGAACACCGGGGAGCTGTTTTTT

j_gene: TRBJ2-7
v_gene: TRBV6-5
abundance: few
d_gene: TRBD2
CDR3aa: CASRLGTSGAYEQYF
CDR3nt: TGTGCCAGCAGACTCGGGACTAGCGGGGCCTACGAGCAGTACTTC

j_gene: TRBJ2-5
v_gene: TRBV29-1
abundance: few
d_gene: TRBD1
CDR3aa: CSTAGGAETQYF
CDR3nt: TGCAGCACCGCAGGGGGCGCGGAGACCCAGTACTTC

j_gene: TRBJ1-5
v_gene: TRBV5-1
abundance: NA
d_gene: NA
CDR3aa: CASSLTRGQPQHF
CDR3nt: TGCGCCAGCAGCTTGACTCGGGGTCAGCCCCAGCATTTT

j_gene: TRBJ1-1
v_gene: TRBV29-1
abundance: NA
d_gene: NA
CDR3aa: CSVLPGNSRGEAFF
CDR3nt: TGCAGCGTTTTGCCCGGAAATTCGAGGGGTGAAGCTTTCTTT

j_gene: TRBJ2-1
v_gene: TRBV4-2
abundance: NA
d_gene: TRBD2
CDR3aa: CASSPGLAGTSSYNEQFF
CDR3nt: TGTGCCAGCAGCCCGGGACTAGCGGGCACGAGCTCCTACAATGAGCAGTTCTTC

j_gene: TRBJ2-3
v_gene: TRBV24-1
abundance: NA
d_gene: TRBD2
CDR3aa: CATSDFSGRAADTQYF
CDR3nt: TGTGCCACCAGTGATTTTAGCGGGAGAGCTGCAGATACGCAGTATTTT

j_gene: TRBJ2-1
v_gene: TRBV24-1
abundance: NA
d_gene: NA
CDR3aa: CATRRTALEDEFF
CDR3nt: TGTGCCACCAGGAGGACAGCCCTCGAGGACGAGTTCTTC

j_gene: TRBJ2-7
v_gene: TRBV6-6
abundance: few
d_gene: TRBD1
CDR3aa: CASSPDRAGEQYF
CDR3nt: TGTGCCAGCAGTCCCGACAGGGCCGGAGAGCAGTACTTC

j_gene: TRBJ2-1
v_gene: TRBV11-2
abundance: few
d_gene: NA
CDR3aa: CASSLVLEQFF
CDR3nt: TGTGCCAGCAGCTTAGTACTGGAGCAGTTCTTC

j_gene: TRBJ1-2
v_gene: TRBV29-1
abundance: few
d_gene: NA
CDR3aa: CSVGYNYGYTF
CDR3nt: TGCAGCGTTGGATACAACTATGGCTACACCTTC

j_gene: TRBJ2-1
v_gene: TRBV7-2
abundance: NA
d_gene: NA
CDR3aa: CASSQIGDGNKEFF
CDR3nt: TGTGCCAGCAGTCAAATCGGAGACGGAAATAAGGAGTTCTTC

j_gene: TRBJ2-5
v_gene: TRBV9
abundance: NA
d_gene: NA
CDR3aa: CASSVKLWETQYF
CDR3nt: TGTGCCAGCAGCGTGAAGCTATGGGAGACCCAGTACTTC

j_gene: TRBJ1-6
v_gene: TRBV7-2
abundance: NA
d_gene: NA
CDR3aa: CASSPAPGDNSPLHF
CDR3nt: TGTGCCAGCAGCCCTGCACCGGGGGATAATTCACCCCTCCACTTT

j_gene: TRBJ2-7
v_gene: TRBV7-9
abundance: NA
d_gene: TRBD1
CDR3aa: CASSLYPGQGSYEQYF
CDR3nt: TGTGCCAGCAGCTTATACCCGGGACAGGGTTCCTACGAGCAGTACTTC

j_gene: TRBJ2-1
v_gene: TRBV2
abundance: few
d_gene: TRBD2
CDR3aa: CASSSPGLAGGPGNEQFF
CDR3nt: TGTGCCAGCAGCTCTCCGGGACTAGCGGGGGGGCCGGGCAATGAGCAGTTCTTC

j_gene: TRBJ1-5
v_gene: TRBV7-9
abundance: few
d_gene: NA
CDR3aa: CASSSTGAGFIVQPQHF
CDR3nt: TGTGCCAGCAGCTCCACGGGGGCAGGGTTTATCGTTCAGCCCCAGCATTTT

j_gene: TRBJ2-4
v_gene: TRBV7-9
abundance: NA
d_gene: NA
CDR3aa: CASRGFKNIQYF
CDR3nt: TGTGCCAGCAGGGGGTTCAAAAACATTCAGTACTTC

j_gene: TRBJ2-5
v_gene: TRBV18
abundance: few
d_gene: NA
CDR3aa: CASSPQYQETQYF
CDR3nt: TGTGCCAGCTCACCACAGTACCAAGAGACCCAGTACTTC

j_gene: TRBJ2-3
v_gene: TRBV5-1
abundance: NA
d_gene: TRBD2
CDR3aa: CASSQGLVGTDTQYF
CDR3nt: TGCGCCAGCAGCCAGGGACTAGTTGGTACAGATACGCAGTATTTT

j_gene: TRBJ1-1
v_gene: TRBV9
abundance: NA
d_gene: NA
CDR3aa: CASSVAGNMNTEAFF
CDR3nt: TGTGCCAGCAGCGTAGCGGGAAACATGAACACTGAAGCTTTCTTT

j_gene: TRBJ2-5
v_gene: TRBV5-1
abundance: NA
d_gene: TRBD2
CDR3aa: CASSPSGLASEATQYF
CDR3nt: TGCGCCAGCAGCCCCTCCGGACTAGCGTCTGAGGCGACCCAGTACTTC

j_gene: TRBJ1-5
v_gene: TRBV7-3
abundance: NA
d_gene: NA
CDR3aa: CASSIQVHQPQHF
CDR3nt: TGTGCCAGCAGCATACAGGTCCATCAGCCCCAGCATTTT

j_gene: TRBJ2-7
v_gene: TRBV5-5
abundance: NA
d_gene: NA
CDR3aa: CASSLDRRPIEQYF
CDR3nt: TGTGCCAGCAGCTTGGACCGGCGTCCCATCGAGCAGTACTTC

j_gene: TRBJ2-7
v_gene: TRBV29-1
abundance: many
d_gene: NA
CDR3aa: CSILRDTAHEQYF
CDR3nt: TGCAGCATACTCCGGGACACGGCCCACGAGCAGTACTTC

j_gene: TRBJ1-2
v_gene: TRBV12-3/TRBV12-4
abundance: NA
d_gene: TRBD1
CDR3aa: CASRATGTYGYTF
CDR3nt: TGTGCCAGCAGAGCGACAGGGACCTATGGCTACACCTTC

j_gene: TRBJ2-3
v_gene: TRBV7-6
abundance: NA
d_gene: TRBD2
CDR3aa: CASSLGLAGGPRADTQYF
CDR3nt: TGTGCCAGCAGCTTAGGACTAGCGGGAGGGCCGCGGGCAGATACGCAGTATTTT

j_gene: TRBJ2-5
v_gene: TRBV7-8
abundance: once
d_gene: TRBD1
CDR3aa: CASRLGQGARETQYF
CDR3nt: TGTGCCAGCAGGTTGGGACAGGGGGCGAGGGAGACCCAGTACTTC

j_gene: TRBJ2-3
v_gene: TRBV7-3
abundance: few
d_gene: TRBD2
CDR3aa: CASGAADTQYF
CDR3nt: TGTGCTAGCGGGGCCGCAGATACGCAGTATTTT

j_gene: TRBJ2-5
v_gene: TRBV29-1
abundance: few
d_gene: TRBD1
CDR3aa: CSVTGQEETQYF
CDR3nt: TGCAGCGTTACTGGACAGGAAGAGACCCAGTACTTC

j_gene: TRBJ2-3
v_gene: TRBV5-1
abundance: few
d_gene: NA
CDR3aa: CASSPIALDTQYF
CDR3nt: TGCGCCAGCAGCCCTATAGCTTTAGATACGCAGTATTTT

j_gene: TRBJ2-6
v_gene: TRBV12-3/TRBV12-4
abundance: NA
d_gene: NA
CDR3aa: CASSYHRGDGANVLTF
CDR3nt: TGTGCCAGCAGTTACCATAGGGGTGATGGGGCCAACGTCCTGACTTTC

j_gene: TRBJ2-1
v_gene: TRBV7-3
abundance: few
d_gene: TRBD2
CDR3aa: CASSLIAGSYNEQFF
CDR3nt: TGTGCCAGCAGCTTAATAGCGGGGTCCTACAATGAGCAGTTCTTC

j_gene: TRBJ1-2
v_gene: TRBV4-2
abundance: NA
d_gene: NA
CDR3aa: CASSQEAAYGYTF
CDR3nt: TGTGCCAGCAGCCAAGAAGCTGCCTATGGCTACACCTTC

j_gene: TRBJ2-3
v_gene: TRBV7-9
abundance: NA
d_gene: NA
CDR3aa: CASSQTFPGGAADTQYF
CDR3nt: TGTGCCAGCAGCCAGACATTTCCGGGTGGGGCTGCGGATACGCAGTATTTT

j_gene: TRBJ1-1
v_gene: TRBV24-1
abundance: few
d_gene: NA
CDR3aa: CATRDTGTRNTEAFF
CDR3nt: TGTGCCACCAGAGACACCGGGACAAGGAACACTGAAGCTTTCTTT

j_gene: TRBJ2-7
v_gene: TRBV12-3/TRBV12-4
abundance: many
d_gene: NA
CDR3aa: CASSLLGTGLSEQYF
CDR3nt: TGTGCCAGCAGTTTACTGGGGACGGGCCTCTCCGAGCAGTACTTC

j_gene: TRBJ2-1
v_gene: TRBV5-4
abundance: NA
d_gene: NA
CDR3aa: CASSFSPANNEQFF
CDR3nt: TGTGCCAGCAGCTTCTCGCCAGCCAACAATGAGCAGTTCTTC

j_gene: TRBJ2-6
v_gene: TRBV29-1
abundance: NA
d_gene: NA
CDR3aa: CSVRLLSGANVLTF
CDR3nt: TGCAGCGTCCGACTGCTCTCTGGGGCCAACGTCCTGACTTTC

j_gene: TRBJ1-1
v_gene: TRBV25-1
abundance: few
d_gene: TRBD1
CDR3aa: CASSDRGTAEAFF
CDR3nt: TGTGCCAGCAGTGACCGAGGGACAGCTGAAGCTTTCTTT

j_gene: TRBJ2-7
v_gene: TRBV27
abundance: NA
d_gene: NA
CDR3aa: CASSPLGANLEQYF
CDR3nt: TGTGCCAGCAGTCCCCTCGGAGCGAACCTCGAGCAGTACTTC

j_gene: TRBJ1-5
v_gene: TRBV15
abundance: few
d_gene: NA
CDR3aa: CATSSTVSNQPQHF
CDR3nt: TGTGCCACCAGCAGCACAGTGAGCAATCAGCCCCAGCATTTT

j_gene: TRBJ1-4
v_gene: TRBV5-1
abundance: NA
d_gene: TRBD1
CDR3aa: CASSNNAQGAGDEKLFF
CDR3nt: TGCGCCAGCAGTAACAACGCCCAGGGGGCTGGCGATGAAAAACTGTTTTTT

j_gene: TRBJ1-2
v_gene: TRBV2
abundance: few
d_gene: NA
CDR3aa: CASSDPSAWGGHGYTF
CDR3nt: TGTGCCAGCAGTGATCCCTCCGCATGGGGGGGCCATGGCTACACCTTC

j_gene: TRBJ1-5
v_gene: TRBV7-3
abundance: many
d_gene: NA
CDR3aa: CASSLTAEGYQPQHF
CDR3nt: TGTGCCAGCAGCTTAACGGCCGAGGGTTATCAGCCCCAGCATTTT

j_gene: TRBJ1-4
v_gene: TRBV4-3
abundance: few
d_gene: NA
CDR3aa: CASSQDGARNEKLFF
CDR3nt: TGCGCCAGCAGCCAAGATGGGGCACGGAATGAAAAACTGTTTTTT

j_gene: TRBJ1-1
v_gene: TRBV12-3/TRBV12-4
abundance: few
d_gene: NA
CDR3aa: CASSRDFGTEAFF
CDR3nt: TGTGCCAGCAGCCGGGACTTTGGCACTGAAGCTTTCTTT

j_gene: TRBJ1-3
v_gene: TRBV15
abundance: NA
d_gene: NA
CDR3aa: CATSSQSSGNTIYF
CDR3nt: TGTGCCACCAGCAGCCAAAGCTCTGGAAACACCATATATTTT

j_gene: TRBJ1-5
v_gene: TRBV12-3/TRBV12-4
abundance: NA
d_gene: TRBD1
CDR3aa: CASRPSGQGSTSNQPQHF
CDR3nt: TGTGCCAGCAGACCCTCGGGACAGGGATCAACTAGCAATCAGCCCCAGCATTTT

j_gene: TRBJ2-1
v_gene: TRBV14
abundance: NA
d_gene: NA
CDR3aa: CASRALGVRQFF
CDR3nt: TGTGCCAGCAGGGCGCTAGGAGTGAGGCAGTTCTTC

j_gene: TRBJ2-5
v_gene: TRBV2
abundance: NA
d_gene: NA
CDR3aa: CASRKEVQETQYF
CDR3nt: TGTGCCAGCAGGAAGGAAGTACAAGAGACCCAGTACTTC

j_gene: TRBJ2-7
v_gene: TRBV7-9
abundance: few
d_gene: TRBD1
CDR3aa: CASSPSWGQGEQYF
CDR3nt: TGTGCCAGCAGCCCGTCGTGGGGACAGGGTGAGCAGTACTTC

j_gene: TRBJ2-3
v_gene: TRBV7-2
abundance: NA
d_gene: TRBD2
CDR3aa: CASSLEIAGGPFWYF
CDR3nt: TGTGCCAGCAGCTTAGAGATAGCGGGAGGGCCATTTTGGTATTTT

j_gene: TRBJ2-7
v_gene: TRBV6-6
abundance: few
d_gene: TRBD2
CDR3aa: CASSPRAGAYEQYF
CDR3nt: TGTGCCAGCAGCCCCCGGGCGGGAGCGTACGAGCAGTACTTC

j_gene: TRBJ2-1
v_gene: TRBV14
abundance: NA
d_gene: NA
CDR3aa: CASSPWGPYNEQFF
CDR3nt: TGTGCCAGCAGCCCCTGGGGACCATACAATGAGCAGTTCTTC

j_gene: TRBJ2-7
v_gene: TRBV10-3
abundance: few
d_gene: NA
CDR3aa: CAISSSKSYEQYF
CDR3nt: TGTGCCATCAGTAGCAGTAAATCCTACGAGCAGTACTTC